The 23 T cell receptor beta chains listed next were all sequenced from one sample in a study of cytomegalovirus exposure and HLA in healthy donors. Researchers ran the PCR with 60 Vbeta and 13 Jbeta primers. Clones were read by immunoSEQ multiplex PCR, and TCRdb kept only the in-frame ones, dropping some. The profile shows approximately 90,000 clones, around three quarters of them singletons. The specimen was PBMCs. The receptors here all came from a male donor in good health and CMV-seronegative.

The chain is built from TRBV15 and TRBJ1-2; 7 bases agree with TRBD1. CDR1 and CDR2 from the germline V gene are LNHNV and YYDKDF (reference sequence). V shed 3 bases and J 5 bases; nucleotides not matched to a gene: 6. The CDR3 runs to 14 residues. The CDR3 loop is CATSSETGVYGYTF. The CDR3 DNA reads as TGTGCCACCAGCAGTGAAACAGGGGTATATGGCTACACCTTC.

The chain recombines TRBV9 with TRBJ1-1, with D unclear. This CDR3 has 15 residues. Trimming left V 0 bases short and J 4 bases short, with 13 bases between. CDR1 is SGDLS and CDR2 is YYNGEE in the germline V gene. This chain's CDR3 is CASSVGRTQSTEAFF. The CDR3 nucleotides read TGTGCCAGCAGCGTAGGGAGAACGCAGAGCACTGAAGCTTTCTTT. Full variable domain (rest looked up from reference TRBV9 and TRBJ1-1): DSGVTQTPKHLITATGQRVTLRCSPRSGDLSVYWYQQSLDQGLQFLIQYYNGEERAKGNILERFSAQQFPDLHSELNLSSLELGDSALYFCASSVGRTQSTEAFFGQGTRLTVV.

This clone showed up just a few times. This chain uses TRBV6-5 with TRBJ1-6, with D hard to call. The CDR3 is 12 residues long. Germline assignment: CDR1 MNHEY and CDR2 SVGAGI. The germline V and J ends were trimmed by 8 bases and 7 bases, with 9 bases remaining between them. The chain's CDR3 is CASLNSNSPLHF. The CDR3 DNA is TGTGCCAGCCTTAATTCGAATTCACCCCTCCACTTT.

This clone was seen only once. This chain joins TRBV19 and TRBJ2-1; 7 bases match TRBD2. Per germline, CDR1 LNHDA and CDR2 SQIVND (reference sequence). The CDR3 has 16 residues. The V and J ends lost 1 base and 9 bases, in that order; junction bases with no gene match: 12. The CDR3 region has the DNA TGTGCCAGTAGTATAGCCCTAGCGGAGGTTGGGTTTGAGCAGTTCTTC. It translates to CASSIALAEVGFEQFF.

This clone was detected once. The gene calls are TRBV19 and TRBJ2-3, with D perhaps TRBD1 (6 bases). The CDR3 loop spans 15 amino acids. Trimming took 3 bases from V and 2 from J, leaving 12 bases between them. Per germline, CDR1 LNHDA and CDR2 SQIVND (reference sequence). CDR3 region: CASSISNRATDTQYF. CDR3 DNA: TGTGCCAGTAGTATTAGTAACAGGGCCACAGATACGCAGTATTTT. Full variable domain (rest looked up from reference TRBV19 and TRBJ2-3): DGGITQSPKYLFRKEGQNVTLSCEQNLNHDAMYWYRQDPGQGLRLIYYSQIVNDFQKGDIAEGYSVSREKKESFPLTVTSAQKNPTAFYLCASSISNRATDTQYFGPGTRLTVL.

The chain recombines TRBV7-8 with TRBJ2-2; D may be TRBD1 (6 bases). Trimming took 3 bases from V and 8 from J, leaving 16 bases between them. Per germline, CDR1 SGHVS and CDR2 FQNEAQ. There are 15 residues in the CDR3. CDR3 in amino acids: CASSFLSQGNGELFF. The CDR3 nucleotides read TGTGCCAGCAGCTTTCTCTCACAGGGCAATGGGGAGCTGTTTTTT.

The chain couples TRBV19 to TRBJ2-1; 13 bases map to TRBD2. This CDR3 has 16 residues. Germline trimming cut 1 base from V and 10 bases from J; bases unmatched to any gene: 7. Germline-derived CDR1 and CDR2 are LNHDA and SQIVND (reference sequence). The CDR3 DNA reads TGTGCCAGTAGTATAGCCGGACTAGCGGGAGAATTGGAGCAGTTCTTC. This translates into CASSIAGLAGELEQFF.

The chain recombines TRBV11-2 with TRBJ1-4; TRBD1 matches at 8 bases. The CDR3 covers 17 residues. V trimming: 5 bases; J trimming: 11 bases; junction bases outside the gene matches: 19. The V gene's germline CDR1 is SGHAT and CDR2 FQNNGV. The CDR3 spells CASSPLKSDRGQRKLFF. The CDR3 coding sequence is TGTGCCAGCAGCCCTTTAAAATCAGACAGGGGCCAACGTAAACTGTTTTTT.

J is TRBJ2-1 and V is TRBV7-3; 14 nucleotides line up with TRBD2. The CDR3 loop spans 19 amino acids. The germline gives CDR1 SGHTA, CDR2 FQGTGA. The V and J ends lost 5 bases and 0 bases, in that order; junction bases with no gene match: 9. The CDR3 bases are TGTGCCAGCAGCCCCCAGACTAGCGGGGGGGCTAGCTCCTACAATGAGCAGTTCTTC. Protein product: CASSPQTSGGASSYNEQFF.

This clone was detected only once. The chain combines TRBV5-1 with TRBJ1-2; D may be TRBD1 (5 bases). Germline values: CDR1 SGHRS, CDR2 YFSETQ. V gave up 4 bases and J gave up 8 bases, with 21 bases separating them. The CDR3 is made up of 15 amino acids. As DNA, the CDR3 is TGCGCCAGCAGCGCCGGAACAGGTCGAGTGTTCGGCTACACCTTC. Its translation: CASSAGTGRVFGYTF.

This chain links TRBV11-3 with TRBJ2-7; D not certain. Looked up from germline, CDR1 is SGHNT and CDR2 is YENEEA. Trimming took 0 bases from V and 3 from J, leaving 9 bases between them. The CDR3 is made up of 14 amino acids. Written as DNA, the CDR3 is TGTGCCAGCAGCTTAGACCCAAACAGCTACGAGCAGTACTTC. It encodes CASSLDPNSYEQYF.

J is TRBJ2-4 and V is TRBV19; no clear D. This CDR3 region has 15 residues. Germline lookup yields CDR1 LNHDA and CDR2 SQIVND (reference sequence). V lost 4 bases and J 1 base, leaving 11 bases between the germline ends. CDR3 residues: CASSTRSVAKNIQYF. CDR3 coding DNA: TGTGCCAGTAGTACTAGATCCGTCGCCAAAAACATTCAGTACTTC.

This rearrangement joins TRBV7-9 to TRBJ2-3; no definite D call. The V gene lost 7 bases and the J gene lost 4 bases, with 15 bases spanning the gap. The CDR3 sequence is 14 residues long. Germline values: CDR1 SEHNR, CDR2 FQNEAQ (reference sequence). The CDR3 loop reads CASNEPPGADTQYF. DNA for the CDR3: TGTGCCAGCAACGAACCCCCAGGCGCAGATACGCAGTATTTT.

This clone was counted a few times. The chain joins TRBV30 to TRBJ1-5; no definite D call. Germline V lookup: CDR1 GTSNPN, CDR2 SVGIG (reference sequence). The V gene lost 1 base and the J gene lost 7 bases, with 14 bases spanning the gap. The CDR3 consists of 14 residues. The CDR3 is CAWSAGGGSQPQHF. In DNA form, the CDR3 reads TGTGCCTGGAGTGCAGGAGGAGGTAGCCAGCCCCAGCATTTT. Full variable domain (outside the CDR3, taken from reference TRBV30 and TRBJ1-5): SQTIHQWPATLVQPVGSPLSLECTVEGTSNPNLYWYRQAAGRGLQLLFYSVGIGQISSEVPQNLSASRPQDRQFILSSKKLLLSDSGFYLCAWSAGGGSQPQHFGDGTRLSIL.

J is TRBJ2-2 and V is TRBV10-2; D uncertain. Trimming took off 7 bases at V and 0 bases at J, with 6 bases between the two ends. The CDR3 runs to 13 residues. Looked up from germline, CDR1 is WSHSY and CDR2 is SAAADI. The CDR3 bases are TGCGCCAGCATCGGGTCGAACACCGGGGAGCTGTTTTTT. Amino acids: CASIGSNTGELFF.

The V gene is TRBV6-5, the J gene TRBJ2-1, with 7 nucleotides matching TRBD2. Germline V gives CDR1 MNHEY, CDR2 SVGAGI. The CDR3 is made up of 16 amino acids. V gave up 0 bases and J gave up 8 bases; unmatched junction bases: 10. The CDR3 here is CASSYSWGGSRHEQFF. The CDR3 bases are TGTGCCAGCAGTTACTCGTGGGGCGGGAGTCGACATGAGCAGTTCTTC.

This chain connects TRBV7-3 to TRBJ2-1, with TRBD2 identical over 8 bases. The V gene's germline CDR1 is SGHTA and CDR2 FQGTGA. This CDR3 region has 15 residues. V shed 5 bases, J shed 7 bases, and the junction held 10 bases outside the gene matches. Here the CDR3 reads CASSLRGGVGNEQFF. CDR3 nucleotide sequence: TGTGCCAGCAGCCTCCGGGGGGGAGTGGGAAATGAGCAGTTCTTC. Full variable domain (outside the CDR3, taken from reference TRBV7-3 and TRBJ2-1): GAGVSQTPSNKVTEKGKYVELRCDPISGHTALYWYRQSLGQGPEFLIYFQGTGAADDSGLPNDRFFAVRPEGSVSTLKIQRTERGDSAVYLCASSLRGGVGNEQFFGPGTRLTVL.

The chain has TRBV4-2 and TRBJ1-2; possible D gene TRBD1, 6 bases. The CDR3 has 13 amino acids. The V gene lost 1 base and the J gene lost 3 bases, with 6 bases spanning the gap. The germline gives CDR1 LGHNA, CDR2 YNFKEQ. The CDR3 region has the DNA TGTGCCAGCAGCCAAGCAGGGGACTATGGCTACACCTTC. Amino acids: CASSQAGDYGYTF.

The V gene is TRBV10-2, the J gene TRBJ2-5; maybe TRBD1 (6 bases). The CDR3 loop spans 13 amino acids. Germline V gives CDR1 WSHSY, CDR2 SAAADI. The V end was cut by 4 bases, the J end by 3 bases, with 9 bases between. CDR3 in DNA: TGCGCCAGCAGTGTCAGGGGCAAAGAGACCCAGTACTTC. Its protein is CASSVRGKETQYF.

On this clone: The junction departs from the called germline gene at one end, perhaps through a read error. V gene TRBV7-8 combines with J gene TRBJ2-3; 8 nucleotides align to TRBD2. This CDR3 spans 15 amino acids. CDR1 is SGHVS, CDR2 FQNEAQ, per germline. The CDR3: CASSFQRGTGGRYDF. DNA of the CDR3: TGTGCCAGCAGCTTTCAGCGGGGGACCGGAGGACGGTATGATTTT.

V usage is TRBV28 and J usage is TRBJ1-2; D is unclear. CDR1 MDHEN and CDR2 SYDVKM come from the germline V gene. Trimming removed 6 bases at V and 4 bases at J, with 12 bases between. The CDR3 runs to 13 residues. The CDR3 sequence is CASRSKGAYGYTF. The CDR3, as DNA: TGTGCCAGCAGATCGAAGGGAGCCTATGGCTACACCTTC.

The V and J genes are TRBV28 and TRBJ1-5; 12 bases are shared with TRBD1. V trimming: 3 bases; J trimming: 6 bases; junction bases outside the gene matches: 9. CDR3 length: 17 residues. From germline, CDR1 is MDHEN and CDR2 SYDVKM. CDR3 sequence (DNA): TGTGCCAGCAGTTTCTCGGGACAGGGGGCCCACGTTCAGCCCCAGCATTTT. Protein product: CASSFSGQGAHVQPQHF.

This chain joins TRBV21-1 and TRBJ2-3; the D call TRBD2 from the table was never checked on the DNA. TRBV21-1 is a known pseudogene. This CDR3 spans 16 amino acids. This CDR3 is CASSKGRTSLRDTQYF. The CDR3 DNA reads as TGTGCCAGCAGCAAAGGGAGGACTAGCTTGAGAGATACGCAGTATTTT.